The 10 T cell receptor beta chains below come from one sample, sequenced in a study of CD8 T cells in Susac syndrome (dated by TCRdb to between 2019 and 2020). The library was obtained by the immunoSEQ multiplex PCR assay. RNA was extracted with the RNeasy kit and 0.5 to 1 ug was reverse transcribed using random hexamers. Using fastp trimming at Q25 and MiXCR clonotype assembly, TCRdb reanalyzed the public sequencing data and kept in-frame beta chains. Rows are unified per CDR3 protein, each entry keeping the most common DNA and genes. The sample includes fewer than 85,000 distinct CDR3 sequences, with roughly 95% observed a single time. The ten largest clones add up to around 0.4% of the sample. Sequencing was carried out using CD8+ T cells from PBMCs. The source of these receptors is a human donor with multiple sclerosis.

This clonotype was detected only once. The chain recombines TRBV3-1 with TRBJ1-2, with unresolved D. Germline CDR1 is LGHDT and CDR2 is YNNKEL (reference sequence). V was cut by 1 base and J by 6 bases, with 12 bases left in between. The CDR3 covers 14 residues. CDR3 in DNA: TGTGCCAGCAGCCAAGTAGGGCAGCCGCATGGCTACACCTTC. It yields the protein CASSQVGQPHGYTF.

V is TRBV7-9 and J is TRBJ1-1; D is unresolved. V gave up 1 base and J gave up 4 bases, with 7 bases separating them. CDR1 is SEHNR, CDR2 FQNEAQ, per germline (reference sequence). This CDR3 comprises 13 residues. The CDR3 nucleotides are TGTGCCAGCAGCTTAGGCGACGGCACTGAAGCTTTCTTT. Translating gives CASSLGDGTEAFF.

The CDR3: CAWNKDRSTTYEQYF. The CDR3 DNA is TGTGCCTGGAATAAAGACAGGTCGACAACCTACGAGCAGTACTTC. This sequence joins TRBV30 and TRBJ2-7; D might be TRBD1 (6 bases). The germline CDR1 and CDR2 sequences are GTSNPN and SVGIG (reference sequence). CDR3 length equals 15 residues. Trimming took 4 bases from V and 2 from J, leaving 18 bases between them.

The chain carries TRBV4-2 and TRBJ1-1; the match to TRBD1 covers 8 bases. Per germline, CDR1 LGHNA and CDR2 YNFKEQ. V was clipped by 3 bases and J by 11 bases; unmatched bases: 5. This CDR3 spans 12 amino acids. The CDR3 region has the DNA TGTGCCAGCAGCCATATCAGGGGGCTGGCTTTCTTT. It specifies CASSHIRGLAFF.

The chain employs TRBV12-3 or TRBV12-4 and TRBJ1-1; D perhaps matches TRBD1 (5 bases). The ends were cut back, 3 bases at V and 1 base at J, with 12 bases in the middle. This CDR3 comprises 15 residues. CDR3 DNA: TGTGCCAGCAGTTTCGGGACCGGGGGGAACACTGAAGCTTTCTTT. Encoded protein: CASSFGTGGNTEAFF.

In its sample, this clonotype was seen once. The chain is built from TRBV5-1 and TRBJ2-1; 9 bases map to TRBD1. CDR3 length equals 15 residues. In germline, CDR1 is SGHRS, CDR2 YFSETQ. The junction had 3 bases not matched to a gene; V was cut back by 2 bases and J by 3 bases. This CDR3 reads CASSLDRGDYNEQFF. Here the CDR3 DNA reads TGCGCCAGCAGCTTAGACAGGGGGGACTACAATGAGCAGTTCTTC.

Judged by abundance, this clonotype is medium-sized (0.01 to 0.1%). The chain joins TRBV6-1 to TRBJ1-1, with unresolved D. V dropped 7 bases and J dropped 4 bases, with 7 bases sitting between them. Germline V CDR1 and CDR2: MNHNS, SASEGT. This CDR3 spans 11 amino acids. CDR3 DNA sequence: TGTGCCAGCATAACGGGCACTGAAGCTTTCTTT. This translates into CASITGTEAFF.

The chain has TRBV27 and TRBJ2-7, with 8 bases matching TRBD1. Germline V gene lookup returns CDR1 MNHEY and CDR2 SMNVEV (reference sequence). The CDR3 has 13 residues. J lost 6 bases, V lost 7 bases, and 8 bases had no gene match. The CDR3, as DNA: TGTGCCAGCACCCCTCGGACAGGGACCGAGCAGTACTTC. This codes for CASTPRTGTEQYF.

The rearrangement joins TRBV15 to TRBJ2-7; 7 nucleotides line up with TRBD1. The CDR3 consists of 13 residues. Unmatched junction bases numbered 8, after V lost 3 bases and J lost 9 bases. Germline V gene lookup returns CDR1 LNHNV and CDR2 YYDKDF (reference sequence). CDR3 DNA sequence: TGTGCCACCAGCAGTCCATCAGGGGGATTGCAGTACTTC. It is translated as CATSSPSGGLQYF.

The chain carries TRBV12-3 or TRBV12-4 and TRBJ1-1, with a possible D match to TRBD1 (5 bases). The CDR3 is 12 residues long. The V and J ends lost 7 bases and 6 bases respectively, with 12 bases between them. The CDR3, as DNA: TGTGCCAGCACTGGGACGGTCGCTGAAGCTTTCTTT. Protein: CASTGTVAEAFF.